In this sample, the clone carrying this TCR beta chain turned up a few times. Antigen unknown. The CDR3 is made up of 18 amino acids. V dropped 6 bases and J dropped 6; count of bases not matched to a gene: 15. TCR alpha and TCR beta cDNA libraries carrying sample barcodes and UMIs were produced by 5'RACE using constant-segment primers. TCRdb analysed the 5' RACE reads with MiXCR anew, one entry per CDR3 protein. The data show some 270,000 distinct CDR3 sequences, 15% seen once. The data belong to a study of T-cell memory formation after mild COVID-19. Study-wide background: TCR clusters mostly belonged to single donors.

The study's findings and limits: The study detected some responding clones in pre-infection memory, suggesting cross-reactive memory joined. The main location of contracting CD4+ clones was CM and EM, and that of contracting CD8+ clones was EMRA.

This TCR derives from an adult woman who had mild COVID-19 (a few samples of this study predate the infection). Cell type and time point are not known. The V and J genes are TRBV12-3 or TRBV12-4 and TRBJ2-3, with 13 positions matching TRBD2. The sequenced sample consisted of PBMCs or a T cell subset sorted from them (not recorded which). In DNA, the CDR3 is TGTGCCAGCAGCCTACAGGGACTAGCGGGGACTTTTTTGGATACGCAGTATTTT. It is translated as CASSLQGLAGTFLDTQYF.